The 24 T cell receptor beta chains listed next were all sequenced from one sample in a study of post-analysis software for immune sequencing data. The study's findings and limits: TRBV5-6, TRBV5-1 and TRBV20-1 were among 4 or 5 TRBV segments more frequent in patients than controls.

Their antigens are not known. Prepared TCR beta cDNA libraries contained unique molecular identifiers. Using its own MiXCR run on the PCR reads, TCRdb lists one record per CDR3 protein. Of roughly 800,000 distinct CDR3 sequences listed, roughly 50% are singletons. The sample taken for sequencing was blood. The receptor source for this set is a girl between 5 and 17 years old with multiple sclerosis.

The chain uses TRBV12-3 or TRBV12-4 and TRBJ2-5; D ambiguous. Gene TRBJ2-7 matches the end of the DNA better, so the J call may be wrong. The CDR3 length is 13 residues. CDR3 region: CASSFTLLGEQYF. CDR3 in DNA: TGTGCCAGCAGTTTTACCCTATTAGGCGAGCAGTACTTC.

This clonotype was observed a handful of times. The V call is TRBV28, the J call TRBJ2-5; either TRBD1 or TRBD2 may fit D (5 bases each). The CDR3 extends over 13 amino acids. The ends were cut back, 8 bases at V and 11 bases at J, with 21 bases in the middle. Per the germline V gene, CDR1 is MDHEN and CDR2 is SYDVKM. In DNA, the CDR3 is TGTGCCAGCGGCCGGCACGGGCTGGGGGAGCAGTACTTC. It translates to CASGRHGLGEQYF. Variable domain in full (rest from reference TRBV28 and TRBJ2-5): DVKVTQSSRYLVKRTGEKVFLECVQDMDHENMFWYRQDPGLGLRLIYFSYDVKMKEKGDIPEGYSVSREKKERFSLILESASTNQTSMYLCASGRHGLGEQYFGPGTRLLVL.

This chain connects TRBV11-3 to TRBJ2-7; possibly TRBD1 for D (6 bases). This CDR3 comprises 13 residues. The germline gives CDR1 SGHNT, CDR2 YENEEA. Between the trimmed V and J ends, which lost 10 bases and 0 bases, there was a span of 13 bases. CDR3 in amino acids: CAIGQRSSYEQYF. In DNA, the CDR3 is TGTGCCATCGGACAGCGAAGCTCCTACGAGCAGTACTTC.

This clonotype came up a few times. This chain uses TRBV7-9 with TRBJ2-1; the match to TRBD2 covers 11 bases. The CDR3 contains 13 residues. V lost 8 bases and J lost 4; bases outside the gene matches: 1. CDR1 is SEHNR, CDR2 FQNEAQ, per germline (reference sequence). The CDR3, as DNA: TGTGCCAGCGGACTAGCGGGTTACAATGAGCAGTTCTTC. It yields the protein CASGLAGYNEQFF.

The chain combines TRBV5-1 with TRBJ1-2; 9 bases agree with TRBD1. The CDR3 has 14 residues. Germline assignment: CDR1 SGHRS and CDR2 YFSETQ. J gave up 5 bases and V 2 bases, and 4 bases lay outside the gene matches. Here the CDR3 reads CASSFRTGEYGYTF. Here the CDR3 DNA reads TGCGCCAGCAGCTTCCGGACAGGGGAGTATGGCTACACCTTC.

V gene TRBV7-9 combines with J gene TRBJ2-1, with D possibly matching TRBD1 (5 bases). Germline CDR1 SEHNR, CDR2 FQNEAQ (reference sequence). Trimming left V 4 bases short and J 6 bases short, with 10 bases between. The CDR3 extends over 13 amino acids. The DNA for the CDR3 is TGTGCCAGCAGCTCGCGACAGTCCAATGAGCAGTTCTTC. It codes for CASSSRQSNEQFF.

The V and J genes are TRBV15 and TRBJ2-3, with a possible D match to TRBD2 (6 bases). V was shortened by 0 bases and J by 0 bases, with 10 bases between the two germline ends. The CDR3 is 16 residues long. Germline assignment: CDR1 LNHNV and CDR2 YYDKDF (reference sequence). The CDR3 DNA reads TGTGCCACCAGCAGAGATTCAGCGGGTAGCACAGATACGCAGTATTTT. Amino acids: CATSRDSAGSTDTQYF.

The J gene is TRBJ2-7, the V gene TRBV7-9; no reliable D call. Between the trimmed V and J ends, which lost 5 bases and 0 bases, there was a span of 11 bases. From germline, CDR1 is SEHNR and CDR2 FQNEAQ (reference sequence). There are 14 residues in the CDR3. For the CDR3, the DNA is TGTGCCAGCAGCCCCGGCCTTTTCTCCTACGAGCAGTACTTC. Translated, it gives CASSPGLFSYEQYF.

This clonotype has only a few counts. The chain links TRBV6-5 to TRBJ2-1, with 7 bases lining up with TRBD1. V was pared by 6 bases and J by 4 bases, with 9 bases of the junction left unmatched. The germline CDR1 and CDR2 sequences are MNHEY and SVGAGI. This CDR3 region has 15 residues. The CDR3 DNA reads TGTGCCAGCAGCCTGACAGGGCACCCATACAATGAGCAGTTCTTC. Its protein product is CASSLTGHPYNEQFF.

The chain is built from TRBV7-9 and TRBJ2-5, with a tentative D call TRBD2 (6 bases). The last part of the DNA fits TRBJ2-7 better; the J call may be wrong. The CDR3 extends over 16 amino acids. The germline CDR1 and CDR2 sequences are SEHNR and FQNEAQ (reference sequence). The CDR3: CASSDTGTRGRDEQYF. DNA of the CDR3: TGTGCCAGCAGCGATACCGGGACTCGGGGACGCGACGAGCAGTACTTC.

This clonotype has a handful of counts. The genes are TRBV7-9 and TRBJ2-2; TRBD2 matches 8 bases. Unmatched junction bases numbered 3, after V lost 6 bases and J lost 0 bases. The CDR3 sequence is 15 residues long. Germline V gene lookup returns CDR1 SEHNR and CDR2 FQNEAQ (reference sequence). Here the CDR3 reads CASSRLATNTGELFF. In DNA form, the CDR3 reads TGTGCCAGCAGTCGACTAGCGACGAACACCGGGGAGCTGTTTTTT. The variable domain in full, completed from reference TRBV7-9 and TRBJ2-2, reads DTGVSQNPRHKITKRGQNVTFRCDPISEHNRLYWYRQTLGQGPEFLTYFQNEAQLEKSRLLSDRFSAERPKGSFSTLEIQRTEQGDSAMYLCASSRLATNTGELFFGEGSRLTVL.

The chain links TRBV10-3 to TRBJ2-3; maybe TRBD2 (6 bases). This CDR3 contains 16 residues. CDR1 is ENHRY and CDR2 is SYGVKD in the germline V gene. Trimming stripped 3 bases from V and 0 bases from J, with 13 bases between. CDR3: CAISDPTGLSTDTQYF. The CDR3, as DNA: TGTGCCATCAGTGACCCGACGGGACTGAGCACAGATACGCAGTATTTT.

The sample holds a few counts of this clonotype. The rearrangement joins TRBV5-6 to TRBJ2-5, with 9 bases fitting TRBD1. The end of the DNA is better explained by TRBJ2-7, so the J call may be wrong. Germline-derived CDR1 and CDR2 are SGHDT and YYEEEE. The CDR3 totals 15 residues. CDR3 in DNA: TGTGCCAGCAGCAAAGGACAGGGGCCTTATTACGAGCAGTACTTC. The encoded protein is CASSKGQGPYYEQYF.

The CDR3 loop reads CASNQESTDTQYF. CDR3 nucleotides: TGTGCCAGCAATCAGGAATCCACAGATACGCAGTATTTT. The chain couples TRBV2 to TRBJ2-3; D is uncertain. This CDR3 comprises 13 residues. Germline V gives CDR1 SNHLY, CDR2 FYNNEI. V lost 7 bases and J lost 2, with 10 bases in between. Using reference TRBV2 and TRBJ2-3 for the parts outside the CDR3, the full variable domain is EPEVTQTPSHQVTQMGQEVILRCVPISNHLYFYWYRQILGQKVEFLVSFYNNEISEKSEIFDDQFSVERPDGSNFTLKIRSTKLEDSAMYFCASNQESTDTQYFGPGTRLTVL.

About this clonotype: A much larger clone differs by one base, so this may be a read error. The rearrangement joins TRBV20-1 to TRBJ2-4; D is unresolved. There are 15 residues in the CDR3. V was pared by 3 bases and J by 13 bases, with 25 bases between. Germline V gene sequence: CDR1 DFQATT, CDR2 SNEGSKA (reference sequence). This CDR3 reads CSASGRTTHYNEQYF. In nucleotides, the CDR3 is TGCAGTGCTAGCGGCCGGACCACTCACTACAATGAGCAGTACTTC.

This clonotype was found many times. The chain uses TRBV4-2 and TRBJ2-3, with D possibly being TRBD2 (5 bases). The CDR3 extends over 16 amino acids. CDR1 is LGHNA and CDR2 is YNFKEQ in the germline V gene. V gave up 3 bases and J gave up 2 bases, with 15 bases separating them. The CDR3 loop is CASSQQVASHTDTQYF. The CDR3 nucleotides are TGTGCCAGCAGCCAGCAGGTGGCTAGCCACACAGATACGCAGTATTTT.

This clonotype was detected a few times. V usage is TRBV29-1 and J usage is TRBJ2-1; the D gene is possibly TRBD2 (6 bases). In germline, CDR1 is SQVTM, CDR2 ANQGSEA. V was pared by 3 bases and J by 7 bases, with 19 bases between. The CDR3 contains 15 residues. CDR3 sequence reads: CSVDSGLVDPNEQFF. For the CDR3, the DNA is TGCAGCGTTGATTCGGGACTTGTAGACCCGAATGAGCAGTTCTTC.

This chain joins TRBV25-1 and TRBJ2-3; D unclear. Germline CDR1 reads MGHDK; CDR2 reads SYGVNS. The V and J ends lost 6 bases and 5 bases respectively, with 15 bases between them. This CDR3 is built from 14 residues. DNA of the CDR3: TGTGCCAGCAGCCCCTTGGCTGTTGGAGATACGCAGTATTTT. Residues: CASSPLAVGDTQYF. Complete variable domain (other parts from reference TRBV25-1 and TRBJ2-3): EADIYQTPRYLVIGTGKKITLECSQTMGHDKMYWYQQDPGMELHLIHYSYGVNSTEKGDLSSESTVSRIRTEHFPLTLESARPSHTSQYLCASSPLAVGDTQYFGPGTRLTVL.

This clonotype showed up just a few times. The V call is TRBV20-1, the J call TRBJ2-3; 8 bases align to TRBD2. Germline CDR1 DFQATT, CDR2 SNEGSKA (reference sequence). The CDR3 covers 15 residues. Losses at the gene ends were 0 bases for V and 1 base for J; bases not matched to a gene: 3. CDR3 loop: CSARDLAGRTDTQYF. The CDR3 DNA sequence: TGCAGTGCTAGAGACCTAGCGGGCCGCACAGATACGCAGTATTTT.

The table lists this clonotype with a few counts. The chain is built from TRBV29-1 and TRBJ2-3; either TRBD1 or TRBD2 may fit D (5 bases each). The V and J ends lost 6 bases and 1 base respectively, with 11 bases between them. Per germline, CDR1 SQVTM and CDR2 ANQGSEA. This CDR3 region has 13 residues. Written as DNA, the CDR3 is TGCAGCGTCGGGGCGATTGGCACAGATACGCAGTATTTT. As protein: CSVGAIGTDTQYF.

V gene TRBV12-3 or TRBV12-4 combines with J gene TRBJ2-7; TRBD1 is a possible D gene (7 bases). V shed 6 bases and J shed 10 bases, with 16 bases lying between them. The CDR3 totals 12 residues. The CDR3 DNA is TGTGCCAGCAGCTCTGACAGGGCGGGACAGTACTTC. This codes for CASSSDRAGQYF.

This clonotype has just a few counts. This chain uses TRBV9 with TRBJ2-5; no clear D. The CDR3 consists of 15 residues. V was trimmed by 0 bases and J by 0 bases, leaving 9 bases between them. Germline assignment: CDR1 SGDLS and CDR2 YYNGEE. The DNA of the CDR3 is TGTGCCAGCAGCGTAGGATGGGCAGACCAAGAGACCCAGTACTTC. It yields the protein CASSVGWADQETQYF.

As DNA, the CDR3 is TGCGCCAGCAGCTTGGATAGCGGGAGGGCCCATGAGACCCAGTACTTC. Translating gives CASSLDSGRAHETQYF. V is TRBV5-1 and J is TRBJ2-5; 11 bases line up with TRBD2. The CDR3 is 16 amino acids. V was pared by 0 bases and J by 5 bases, with 6 bases of the junction left unmatched. Germline V lookup: CDR1 SGHRS, CDR2 YFSETQ.

The V gene is TRBV7-9, the J gene TRBJ2-1; D gene unclear. CDR3 length equals 11 residues. V was cut by 3 bases and J by 8 bases, with 5 bases left in between. Germline V CDR1 and CDR2: SEHNR, FQNEAQ (reference sequence). CDR3 coding DNA: TGTGCCAGCAGCTTCGCCGATGAGCAGTTCTTC. Its protein product is CASSFADEQFF.